These T cell receptor beta chains were read from a single sample in a study of response to subunit inactivated influenza vaccine. TCRdb re-called the RT-PCR reads with MiXCR, one entry per CDR3 protein. The sample carries about 570,000 distinct CDR3 sequences, around 10% recorded once. These data also featured in a second study, about T cells expressing NK-cell markers.

Sequenced material: PBMCs from blood, taken on the day of vaccination. All receptors derive from a man between 45 and 60 years old who received an inactivated influenza vaccine. Both conserved end residues are part of each CDR3. D genes are given only for firm matches. Size is stated for part of the rows, as once, few or many counts, or as a class when the clone is expanded.

D gene	V gene	clone size	J gene	CDR3 protein	CDR3 DNA
TRBD2	TRBV12-3/TRBV12-4	NA	TRBJ2-3	CASSLSASGRTDTQYF	TGTGCCAGCAGTTTATCGGCTAGCGGGAGGACAGATACGCAGTATTTT
NA	TRBV7-2	few	TRBJ1-4	CASSLWQNEKLFF	TGTGCCAGCAGCTTATGGCAGAATGAAAAACTGTTTTTT
TRBD2	TRBV28	few	TRBJ2-5	CASSLTLAGVKETQYF	TGTGCCAGCAGTTTGACACTAGCGGGAGTCAAAGAGACCCAGTACTTC
NA	TRBV6-2/TRBV6-3	NA	TRBJ1-2	CASSNPTGYGYTF	TGTGCCAGCAGCAACCCAACAGGATATGGCTACACCTTC
TRBD2	TRBV5-1	few	TRBJ2-5	CASSLVLAGGSYQETQYF	TGCGCCAGCAGCTTGGTTCTAGCGGGAGGGTCGTACCAAGAGACCCAGTACTTC
NA	TRBV7-2	NA	TRBJ2-1	CASSSSGQSYNEQFF	TGTGCCAGCAGCTCGAGCGGACAGTCCTACAATGAGCAGTTCTTC
TRBD1	TRBV4-1	few	TRBJ1-6	CASSQLDRARSPLHF	TGCGCCAGCAGCCAGTTGGACAGGGCGAGATCACCCCTCCACTTT
TRBD2	TRBV29-1	NA	TRBJ2-2	CSVEGGLAETGELFF	TGCAGCGTTGAAGGAGGACTAGCGGAAACCGGGGAGCTGTTTTTT
NA	TRBV5-5	many	TRBJ2-7	CASSFAEIYEQYF	TGTGCCAGCAGCTTCGCAGAAATCTACGAGCAGTACTTC
TRBD2	TRBV16	many	TRBJ2-1	CASSPGTSGAEQFF	TGTGCCAGCAGTCCCGGGACTAGCGGGGCTGAGCAGTTCTTC
TRBD1	TRBV24-1	NA	TRBJ2-7	CATSDYSRTGVHEQYF	TGTGCCACCAGTGATTATTCCCGGACAGGGGTTCACGAGCAGTACTTC
NA	TRBV3-1	many	TRBJ2-3	CASSRRGGLTTDTQYF	TGTGCCAGCAGCCGCCGGGGCGGCTTGACCACAGATACGCAGTATTTT
TRBD2	TRBV29-1	NA	TRBJ2-1	CSVEVLAGSEQFF	TGCAGCGTTGAAGTTCTAGCGGGGAGTGAGCAGTTCTTC
NA	TRBV9	NA	TRBJ2-3	CASSVARGPQYF	TGTGCCAGCAGCGTAGCTAGGGGACCGCAGTATTTT
NA	TRBV18	few	TRBJ1-1	CASSPQGRTEAFF	TGTGCCAGCTCACCACAGGGTAGGACTGAAGCTTTCTTT
TRBD1	TRBV7-2	few	TRBJ2-7	CASSVIPGQGQSHEQYF	TGTGCCAGCAGCGTGATTCCGGGACAGGGGCAAAGCCACGAGCAGTACTTC
NA	TRBV5-1	many	TRBJ1-1	CASREENTEAFF	TGCGCCAGCAGAGAAGAGAACACTGAAGCTTTCTTT
NA	TRBV7-2	NA	TRBJ2-7	CASSLTRVSYEQYF	TGTGCCAGCAGCCTCACGCGGGTCTCCTACGAGCAGTACTTC
NA	TRBV5-1	many	TRBJ2-3	CASSLGATDTQYF	TGCGCCAGCAGCTTGGGCGCCACAGATACGCAGTATTTT
TRBD2	TRBV11-2	NA	TRBJ2-1	CASSLLAGGPSSYNEQFF	TGTGCCAGCAGCTTACTAGCGGGGGGGCCTAGCTCCTACAATGAGCAGTTCTTC
TRBD1	TRBV20-1	few	TRBJ1-6	CSARAGTGDSPLHF	TGCAGTGCTAGAGCTGGGACAGGGGATTCACCCCTCCACTTT
TRBD1	TRBV28	few	TRBJ1-2	CASSLPLTGAGGYTF	TGTGCCAGCAGTTTACCTCTAACAGGGGCGGGTGGCTACACCTTC
TRBD2	TRBV4-2	few	TRBJ2-3	CASSQDHGTSGADTQYF	TGTGCCAGCAGCCAAGACCACGGGACTAGCGGCGCAGATACGCAGTATTTT
NA	TRBV29-1	few	TRBJ2-5	CSVDAKGSETQYF	TGCAGCGTTGACGCTAAGGGTTCGGAGACCCAGTACTTC